The rows below give T cell receptor beta chains drawn from one sample of a study of T cells in Graves' hyperthyroidism and ophthalmopathy. TCRdb itself ran the multiplex PCR reads through MiXCR, one entry per CDR3 protein. In the table there are hundreds of thousands of distinct CDR3 sequences, less than 25% of which are singletons. What was sequenced was blood. The receptors were gathered from a man between 25 and 39 years old with Graves' ophthalmopathy. The CDR3 runs from the conserved cysteine through the conserved F or W. The D gene is left open where the match is weak. Size is stated for part of the rows, as once, few or many counts, or as a class when the clone is expanded.

abundance: .; d_gene: .; v_gene: TRBV9; j_gene: TRBJ1-6; CDR3nt: TGTGCCAGCAGCGTAGAGTTGTCGTCACCCCTCCACTTT; CDR3aa: CASSVELSSPLHF
abundance: .; d_gene: TRBD2; v_gene: TRBV6-2/TRBV6-3; j_gene: TRBJ2-1; CDR3nt: TGTGCCAGCAGAAAACCCCCTTTCAGCGGGACCTCCGGGGAGCAGTTCTTC; CDR3aa: CASRKPPFSGTSGEQFF
abundance: .; d_gene: .; v_gene: TRBV24-1; j_gene: TRBJ1-5; CDR3nt: TGTGCCACCATGGAGGAACAGCATTTT; CDR3aa: CATMEEQHF
abundance: few; d_gene: .; v_gene: TRBV6-1; j_gene: TRBJ2-7; CDR3nt: TGTGCCAGCAGTTCCCAGGGTCCCGGCGAGCAGTACTTC; CDR3aa: CASSSQGPGEQYF
abundance: many; d_gene: .; v_gene: TRBV28; j_gene: TRBJ2-7; CDR3nt: TGTGCCAGCAGTTCGCCGGGACTGGACGAGCAGTACTTC; CDR3aa: CASSSPGLDEQYF
abundance: few; d_gene: .; v_gene: TRBV19; j_gene: TRBJ2-1; CDR3nt: TGTGCCAGTAGTATTCAACAGATCGAAGTAGGTGAGCAGTTCTTC; CDR3aa: CASSIQQIEVGEQFF
abundance: few; d_gene: .; v_gene: TRBV19; j_gene: TRBJ1-2; CDR3nt: TGTGCCACCGCGGACCCGGGCAGGGTGAGCTATGGCTACACCTTC; CDR3aa: CATADPGRVSYGYTF
abundance: few; d_gene: .; v_gene: TRBV27; j_gene: TRBJ2-7; CDR3nt: TGTGCCAGCAGACAGGGAGGGTCCGCTTACGAGCAGTACTTC; CDR3aa: CASRQGGSAYEQYF
abundance: few; d_gene: TRBD1; v_gene: TRBV6-1; j_gene: TRBJ2-7; CDR3nt: TGTGCCAGCAGTGACATAGGGACAGCTCTTCACCCTACCTACGAGCAGTACTTC; CDR3aa: CASSDIGTALHPTYEQYF
abundance: many; d_gene: .; v_gene: TRBV11-2; j_gene: TRBJ1-1; CDR3nt: TGTGCCAGCAGTTCTGAGGCAAACACTGAAGCTTTCTTT; CDR3aa: CASSSEANTEAFF
abundance: many; d_gene: .; v_gene: TRBV12-3/TRBV12-4; j_gene: TRBJ2-2; CDR3nt: TGTGCCAGCAGTCGGGGGGGACAGATCTTCACCGGGGAGCTGTTTTTT; CDR3aa: CASSRGGQIFTGELFF
abundance: .; d_gene: TRBD2; v_gene: TRBV27; j_gene: TRBJ2-3; CDR3nt: TGTGCCAGAACACATAGGGGAGGGCCTGGGGATACGCAGTATTTT; CDR3aa: CARTHRGGPGDTQYF
abundance: few; d_gene: .; v_gene: TRBV28; j_gene: TRBJ2-2; CDR3nt: TGTGCCAGCAGTTTATCGACCTACACCGGGGAGCTGTTTTTT; CDR3aa: CASSLSTYTGELFF
abundance: many; d_gene: .; v_gene: TRBV3-1; j_gene: TRBJ2-1; CDR3nt: TGTGCCAGCAGCCAACCAGGGAGGTCCTACAATGAGCAGTTCTTC; CDR3aa: CASSQPGRSYNEQFF
abundance: .; d_gene: .; v_gene: TRBV10-1; j_gene: TRBJ2-3; CDR3nt: TGCGCCAGCAGTGATCCGACGGCCACAGATACGCAGTATTTT; CDR3aa: CASSDPTATDTQYF
abundance: few; d_gene: .; v_gene: TRBV6-1; j_gene: TRBJ2-2; CDR3nt: TGCGCCAGCAGTGAGAGCGGCCCTCGGAGGACCGGGGAGCTGTTTTTT; CDR3aa: CASSESGPRRTGELFF
abundance: .; d_gene: .; v_gene: TRBV19; j_gene: TRBJ2-1; CDR3nt: TGTGCCAGTAGTATAGACGCGGGCAAGAATGAGCAGTTCTTC; CDR3aa: CASSIDAGKNEQFF
abundance: many; d_gene: TRBD1; v_gene: TRBV28; j_gene: TRBJ2-7; CDR3nt: TGTGCCAGCAGTTCGGGGGACAGGGGGGTTTACGAGCAGTACTTC; CDR3aa: CASSSGDRGVYEQYF
abundance: many; d_gene: .; v_gene: TRBV11-2; j_gene: TRBJ1-6; CDR3nt: TGTGCCAGCAGCTTAGATCGCTGGGAAAATAATTCACCCCTCCACTTT; CDR3aa: CASSLDRWENNSPLHF
abundance: many; d_gene: TRBD2; v_gene: TRBV20-1; j_gene: TRBJ2-1; CDR3nt: TGCAGTGCTAGAGGGGTGACTAGCGGGAGAGGTTGGGATGAGCAGTTCTTC; CDR3aa: CSARGVTSGRGWDEQFF
abundance: few; d_gene: TRBD1; v_gene: TRBV18; j_gene: TRBJ1-6; CDR3nt: TGTGCCAGCTCACCCTGGGACAGGAAACTTGGAATGCCCCTCCACTTT; CDR3aa: CASSPWDRKLGMPLHF
abundance: many; d_gene: .; v_gene: TRBV3-1; j_gene: TRBJ1-1; CDR3nt: TGTGCCAGCAGCCAAGGGGGCTACGGTGAAGCTTTCTTT; CDR3aa: CASSQGGYGEAFF
abundance: many; d_gene: TRBD1; v_gene: TRBV20-1; j_gene: TRBJ1-2; CDR3nt: TGCAGTGCTAGAGATTTTGCCGGGACAGGGGATGGCTACACCTTC; CDR3aa: CSARDFAGTGDGYTF
abundance: many; d_gene: TRBD2; v_gene: TRBV7-2; j_gene: TRBJ2-3; CDR3nt: TGTGCCAGCAGCTCCAGTCATAGTAGCGGGAGTGGGAATACGCAGTATTTT; CDR3aa: CASSSSHSSGSGNTQYF
abundance: .; d_gene: TRBD2; v_gene: TRBV7-2; j_gene: TRBJ2-1; CDR3nt: TGTGCCAGCAGCCGTCCGGGACTAGCGGGAGGGAGCTCCTACAATGAGCAGTTCTTC; CDR3aa: CASSRPGLAGGSSYNEQFF